This is a list of T cell receptor beta chains from one sample in a study of blood T cell repertoires in COVID-19. Clones were sequenced by immunoSEQ multiplex PCR, and TCRdb holds only the in-frame ones, with some missing. The repertoire holds more than 85,000 clones, with 88% as singletons. Sequencing was done on a sample of peripheral blood. The source is a woman aged 55-75 years with acute or convalescent COVID-19. CDR3s include the opening cysteine and the closing phenylalanine or tryptophan. Each record gives: clone size, D gene, J gene, V gene, CDR3 DNA, CDR3 protein. A D gene is named only where the DNA matches it firmly. Expanded clones are given a class, and other clones once, few, many or no size at all.

clone_size: NA
d_call: TRBD2
j_call: TRBJ2-1
v_call: TRBV3-1/TRBV3-2
cdr3_nt: TGTGCCAGCAGCCAAGATCTTACTAGCGGGAGAAATGAGCAGTTCTTC
cdr3_aa: CASSQDLTSGRNEQFF

clone_size: NA
d_call: TRBD1
j_call: TRBJ1-4
v_call: TRBV28
cdr3_nt: TGTGCCAGCACCGGGACAGGGAATGAAAAACTGTTTTTT
cdr3_aa: CASTGTGNEKLFF

clone_size: NA
d_call: NA
j_call: TRBJ1-1
v_call: TRBV10-3
cdr3_nt: TGTGCCATTGGGGCTGGGGGCGAAGCTTTCTTT
cdr3_aa: CAIGAGGEAFF

clone_size: few
d_call: NA
j_call: TRBJ1-6
v_call: TRBV6-5
cdr3_nt: TGTGCCAGCACCGCCCGGGTCCCCTATAATTCACCCCTCCACTTT
cdr3_aa: CASTARVPYNSPLHF

clone_size: NA
d_call: NA
j_call: TRBJ2-1
v_call: TRBV11-1
cdr3_nt: TGTGCCAGCAGCTTAGACACCCGAGGCAATGAGCAGTTCTTC
cdr3_aa: CASSLDTRGNEQFF

clone_size: NA
d_call: NA
j_call: TRBJ2-7
v_call: TRBV28
cdr3_nt: TGTGCCAGCGAAAGGGGTAACTACGAGCAGTACTTC
cdr3_aa: CASERGNYEQYF

clone_size: NA
d_call: TRBD1
j_call: TRBJ1-1
v_call: TRBV5-4
cdr3_nt: TGTGCCAGTCAGGTCCAGGGGGGTGAAGCTTTCTTT
cdr3_aa: CASQVQGGEAFF

clone_size: NA
d_call: TRBD1
j_call: TRBJ2-1
v_call: TRBV5-1
cdr3_nt: TGCGCCAGCAGCTCGGGACAGAGTACCTACAATGAGCAGTTCTTC
cdr3_aa: CASSSGQSTYNEQFF

clone_size: once
d_call: NA
j_call: TRBJ1-2
v_call: TRBV11-1
cdr3_nt: TGTGCCAGCTCGTTAAAGACAGGACAGTCCCACTATGGCTACACCTTC
cdr3_aa: CASSLKTGQSHYGYTF

clone_size: NA
d_call: NA
j_call: TRBJ1-2
v_call: TRBV7-9
cdr3_nt: TGTGCCAGCAGCTTAGCGTGGGGGGAGGACTATGGCTACACCTTC
cdr3_aa: CASSLAWGEDYGYTF

clone_size: once
d_call: NA
j_call: TRBJ1-2
v_call: TRBV6-6
cdr3_nt: TGTGCCAGCAGTTACTCGGAGGGGCCGAACGCCTTC
cdr3_aa: CASSYSEGPNAF

clone_size: NA
d_call: TRBD1
j_call: TRBJ1-4
v_call: TRBV2
cdr3_nt: TGTGCCAGGGGACAGGAGATTAATGAAAAACTGTTTTTT
cdr3_aa: CARGQEINEKLFF

clone_size: NA
d_call: NA
j_call: TRBJ1-1
v_call: TRBV21-1
cdr3_nt: TGTGCCAGCAGTGACGGCACTATCGGTGCTGAAGCTTTCTTT
cdr3_aa: CASSDGTIGAEAFF

clone_size: NA
d_call: NA
j_call: TRBJ1-3
v_call: TRBV2
cdr3_nt: TGTGCCAGCAGTAGTTCCGGCCCAGCGGGAAACACCATATATTTT
cdr3_aa: CASSSSGPAGNTIYF

clone_size: once
d_call: NA
j_call: TRBJ1-1
v_call: TRBV30
cdr3_nt: TGTGCCTGGAGTGTGGGACAACCGAACACTGAAGCTTTCTTT
cdr3_aa: CAWSVGQPNTEAFF

clone_size: NA
d_call: TRBD1
j_call: TRBJ1-2
v_call: TRBV19
cdr3_nt: TGTGCCAGTAGTTCCTTGGACAGGCCCTATGGCTACACCTTC
cdr3_aa: CASSSLDRPYGYTF

clone_size: once
d_call: TRBD2
j_call: TRBJ2-1
v_call: TRBV5-1
cdr3_nt: TGCGCCAGCAGCCGGAGTGCGGGAGGGGACTACAATGAGCAGTTCTTC
cdr3_aa: CASSRSAGGDYNEQFF

clone_size: NA
d_call: NA
j_call: TRBJ2-1
v_call: TRBV7-9
cdr3_nt: TGTGCCAGCAGCCCCAATAGAGGTTCCTACAATGAGCAGTTCTTC
cdr3_aa: CASSPNRGSYNEQFF

clone_size: NA
d_call: NA
j_call: TRBJ2-7
v_call: TRBV19
cdr3_nt: TGTGCCAGTAGTATAGAAGCGGAGTACGAGCAGTACTTC
cdr3_aa: CASSIEAEYEQYF

clone_size: NA
d_call: TRBD2
j_call: TRBJ2-7
v_call: TRBV6-5
cdr3_nt: TGTGCCAGCAGTTTCGACGAAAGCGGGAGCTATTACGAGCAGTACTTC
cdr3_aa: CASSFDESGSYYEQYF